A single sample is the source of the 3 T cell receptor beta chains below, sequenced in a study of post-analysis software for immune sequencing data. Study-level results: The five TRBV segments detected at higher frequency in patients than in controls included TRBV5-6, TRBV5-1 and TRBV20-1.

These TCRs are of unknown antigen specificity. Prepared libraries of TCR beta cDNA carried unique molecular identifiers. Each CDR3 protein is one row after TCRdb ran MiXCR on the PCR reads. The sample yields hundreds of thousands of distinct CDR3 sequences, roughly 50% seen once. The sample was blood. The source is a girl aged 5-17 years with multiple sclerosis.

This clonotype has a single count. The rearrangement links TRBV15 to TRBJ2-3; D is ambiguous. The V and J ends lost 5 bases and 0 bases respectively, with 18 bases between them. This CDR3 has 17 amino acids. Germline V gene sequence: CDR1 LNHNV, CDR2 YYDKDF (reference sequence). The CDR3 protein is CATSPQWQRASTDTQYF. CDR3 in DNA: TGTGCCACCAGCCCCCAGTGGCAGCGTGCTAGCACAGATACGCAGTATTTT.

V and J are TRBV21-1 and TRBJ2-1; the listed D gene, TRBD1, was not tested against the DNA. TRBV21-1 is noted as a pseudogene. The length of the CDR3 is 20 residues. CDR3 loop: CASSKWLVIRGITSYNEQFF. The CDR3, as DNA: TGTGCCAGCAGCAAATGGTTAGTGATCAGGGGGATCACCTCCTACAATGAGCAGTTCTTC.

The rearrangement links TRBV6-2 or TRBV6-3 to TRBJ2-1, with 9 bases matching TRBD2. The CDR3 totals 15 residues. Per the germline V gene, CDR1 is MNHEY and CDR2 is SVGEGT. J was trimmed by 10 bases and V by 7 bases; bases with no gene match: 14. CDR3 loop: CASNRLADLLNEQFF. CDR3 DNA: TGTGCCAGCAACCGACTAGCGGACCTATTAAACGAGCAGTTCTTC.